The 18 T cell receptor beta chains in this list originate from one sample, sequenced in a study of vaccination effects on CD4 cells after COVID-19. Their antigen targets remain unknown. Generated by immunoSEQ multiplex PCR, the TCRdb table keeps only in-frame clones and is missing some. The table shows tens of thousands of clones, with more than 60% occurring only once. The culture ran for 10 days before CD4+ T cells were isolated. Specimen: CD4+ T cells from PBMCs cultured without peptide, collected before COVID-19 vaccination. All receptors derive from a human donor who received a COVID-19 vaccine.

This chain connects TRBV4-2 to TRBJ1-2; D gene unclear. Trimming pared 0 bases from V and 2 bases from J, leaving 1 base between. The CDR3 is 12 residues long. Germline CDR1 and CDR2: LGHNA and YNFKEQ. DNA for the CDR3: TGTGCCAGCAGCCAAGAGAACTATGGCTACACCTTC. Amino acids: CASSQENYGYTF.

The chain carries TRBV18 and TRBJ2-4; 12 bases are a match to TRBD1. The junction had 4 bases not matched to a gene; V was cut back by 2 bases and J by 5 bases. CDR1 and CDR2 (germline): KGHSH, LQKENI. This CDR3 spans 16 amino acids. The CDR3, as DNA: TGTGCCAGCTCACCATTAGGGACAGGGGGCGAAAACATTCAGTACTTC. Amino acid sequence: CASSPLGTGGENIQYF.

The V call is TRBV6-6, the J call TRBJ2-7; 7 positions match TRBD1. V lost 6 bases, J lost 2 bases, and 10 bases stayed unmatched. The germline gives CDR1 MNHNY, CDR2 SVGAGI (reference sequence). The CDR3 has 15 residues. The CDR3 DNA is TGTGCCAGCAGCAAGGGACAGTTGGGGCCCTACGAGCAGTACGTC. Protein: CASSKGQLGPYEQYV.

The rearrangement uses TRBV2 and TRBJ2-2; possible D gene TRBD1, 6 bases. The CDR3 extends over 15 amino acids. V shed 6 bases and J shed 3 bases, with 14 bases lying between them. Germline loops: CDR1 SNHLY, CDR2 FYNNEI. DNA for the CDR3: TGTGCCAGCAGGCTAGGGGACACCGACACCGGGGAGCTGTTTTTT. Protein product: CASRLGDTDTGELFF.

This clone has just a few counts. The CDR3 DNA reads TGCGCCAGCAGCCAAGATCAAGTGGGCTTCTACGAGCAGTACGTC. It encodes CASSQDQVGFYEQYV. The V gene is TRBV4-1, the J gene TRBJ2-7; unclear D gene. The CDR3 totals 15 residues. Trimming took off 0 bases at V and 3 bases at J, with 12 bases between the two ends. In germline, CDR1 is MGHRA, CDR2 YSYEKL.

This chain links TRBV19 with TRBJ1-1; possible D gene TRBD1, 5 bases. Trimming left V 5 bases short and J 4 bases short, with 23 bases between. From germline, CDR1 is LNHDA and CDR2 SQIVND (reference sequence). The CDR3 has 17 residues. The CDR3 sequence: CASSADRSFEGSTEAFF. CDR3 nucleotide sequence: TGTGCCAGTAGTGCCGACAGAAGTTTTGAGGGTAGCACTGAAGCTTTCTTT.

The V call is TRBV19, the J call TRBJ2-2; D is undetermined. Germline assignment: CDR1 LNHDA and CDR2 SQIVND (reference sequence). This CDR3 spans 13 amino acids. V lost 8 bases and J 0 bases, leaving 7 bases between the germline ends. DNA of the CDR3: TGTGCCAGTGGAGAGACGAACACCGGGGAGCTGTTTTTT. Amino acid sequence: CASGETNTGELFF.

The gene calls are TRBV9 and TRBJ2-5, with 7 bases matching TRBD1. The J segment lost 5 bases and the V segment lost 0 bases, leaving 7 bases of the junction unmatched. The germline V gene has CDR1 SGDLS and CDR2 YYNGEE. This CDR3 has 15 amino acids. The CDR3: CASSVVSRGLETQYF. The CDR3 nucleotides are TGTGCCAGCAGCGTAGTGTCGAGGGGGCTGGAGACCCAGTACTTC.

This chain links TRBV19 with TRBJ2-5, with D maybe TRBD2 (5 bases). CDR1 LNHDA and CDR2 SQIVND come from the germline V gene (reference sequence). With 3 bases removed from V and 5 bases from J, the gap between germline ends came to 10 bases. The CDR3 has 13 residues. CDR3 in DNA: TGTGCCAGTAGTATGGACTTCTCGGAGACCCAGTACTTC. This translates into CASSMDFSETQYF.

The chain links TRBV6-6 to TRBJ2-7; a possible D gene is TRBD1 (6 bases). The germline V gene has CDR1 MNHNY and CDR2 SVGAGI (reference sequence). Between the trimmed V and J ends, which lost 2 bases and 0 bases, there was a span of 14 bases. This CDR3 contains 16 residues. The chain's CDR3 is CASSYRDMVSSYEQYV. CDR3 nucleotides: TGTGCCAGCAGTTACAGGGACATGGTGAGCTCCTACGAGCAGTACGTC.

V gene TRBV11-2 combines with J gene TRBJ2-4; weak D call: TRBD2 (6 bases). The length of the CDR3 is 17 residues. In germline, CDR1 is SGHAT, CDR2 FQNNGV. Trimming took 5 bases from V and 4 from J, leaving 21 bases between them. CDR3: CASSPPLMAGLKNIQYF. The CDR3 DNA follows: TGTGCCAGCAGCCCTCCCTTAATGGCGGGGTTGAAAAACATTCAGTACTTC.

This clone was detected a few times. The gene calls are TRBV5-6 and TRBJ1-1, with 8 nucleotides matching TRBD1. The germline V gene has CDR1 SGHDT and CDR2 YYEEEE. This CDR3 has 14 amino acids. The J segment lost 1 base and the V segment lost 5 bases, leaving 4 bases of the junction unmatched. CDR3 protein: CASRPRGRNTEAFF. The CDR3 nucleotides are TGTGCCAGCAGGCCCAGGGGGCGGAACACTGAAGCTTTCTTT.

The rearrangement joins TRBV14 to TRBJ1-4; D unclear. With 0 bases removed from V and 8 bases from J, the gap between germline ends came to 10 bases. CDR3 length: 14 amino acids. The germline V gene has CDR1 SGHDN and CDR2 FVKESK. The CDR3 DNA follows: TGTGCCAGCAGCCAAGATGGCCCGTGGGAAAAACTGTTTTTT. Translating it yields CASSQDGPWEKLFF. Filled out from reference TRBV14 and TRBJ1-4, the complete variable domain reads EAGVTQFPSHSVIEKGQTVTLRCDPISGHDNLYWYRRVMGKEIKFLLHFVKESKQDESGMPNNRFLAERTGGTYSTLKVQPAELEDSGVYFCASSQDGPWEKLFFGSGTQLSVL.

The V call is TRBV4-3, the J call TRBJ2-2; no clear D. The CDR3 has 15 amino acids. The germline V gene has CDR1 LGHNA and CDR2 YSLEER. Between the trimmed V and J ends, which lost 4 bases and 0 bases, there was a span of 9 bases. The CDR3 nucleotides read TGCGCCAGCAGCCCACAGATCGCGAACACCGGGGAGCTGTTTTTT. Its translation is CASSPQIANTGELFF.

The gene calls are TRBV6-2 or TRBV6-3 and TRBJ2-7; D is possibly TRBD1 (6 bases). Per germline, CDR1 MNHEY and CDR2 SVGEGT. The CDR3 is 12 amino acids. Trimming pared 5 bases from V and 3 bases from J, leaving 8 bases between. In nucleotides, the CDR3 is TGTGCCAGCAGTGACAGGATCTACGAGCAGTACGTC. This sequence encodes CASSDRIYEQYV.

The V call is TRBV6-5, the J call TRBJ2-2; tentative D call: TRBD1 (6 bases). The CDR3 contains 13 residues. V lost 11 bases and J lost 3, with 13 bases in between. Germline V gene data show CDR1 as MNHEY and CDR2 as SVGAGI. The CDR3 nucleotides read TGTGCCGCGAACAGGGCGTACACCGGGGAGCTGTTTTTT. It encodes CAANRAYTGELFF.

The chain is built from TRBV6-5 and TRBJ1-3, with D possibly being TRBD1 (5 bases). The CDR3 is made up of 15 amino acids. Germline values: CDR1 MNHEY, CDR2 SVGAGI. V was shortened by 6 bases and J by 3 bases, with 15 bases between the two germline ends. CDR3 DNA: TGTGCCAGCAGCGGACGGCCGGGGGGTGGAAACACCATATATTTT. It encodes CASSGRPGGGNTIYF.

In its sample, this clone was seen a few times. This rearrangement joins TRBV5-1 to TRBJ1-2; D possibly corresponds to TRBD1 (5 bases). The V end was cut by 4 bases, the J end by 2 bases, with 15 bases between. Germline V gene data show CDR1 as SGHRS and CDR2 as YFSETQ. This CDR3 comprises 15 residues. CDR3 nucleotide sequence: TGCGCCAGCAGCGACCCGGGGGGATCGAACTATGGCTACACCTTC. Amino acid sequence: CASSDPGGSNYGYTF.